The entry below gives a single T cell receptor (beta chain) sequence along with its context. It has no known antigen specificity. Base-call qualities are not available, and no considerably larger clone is one nucleotide away. The data originate from a study of CD8+ T cells in alopecia areata (dated by TCRdb to 2016 to 2018). Broadly, across the study: Treated patients were enrolled in an open-label pilot trial of oral tofacitinib, 5 to 10 mg twice daily, for moderate-to-severe alopecia areata. To study T cell clonal expansion in alopecia areata, the researchers applied high-throughput TCRbeta sequencing to both the C3H/HeJ mouse model and human patients. On the human side, TCRbeta sequencing was run on scalp tissue and on sorted CD4+ and CD8+ peripheral blood T cells from healthy controls and from alopecia areata patients with either patchy or totalis/universalis disease. The SALT score, which quantifies the percentage of affected scalp surface area, was used to measure disease severity in treated patients. Scalp clonality was compared among normal scalp (n=4), patchy alopecia areata scalp (n=8), and alopecia totalis/universalis scalp (n=8). TCRbeta CDR3 regions were amplified by immunoSEQ multiplex PCR using 35 Vbeta forward and 13 Jbeta reverse primers. RNA came from the PAXgene miRNA kit for fixed scalp, the miRNeasy kit for PBMCs, and the RNeasy kit for mouse skin. Biopsies were taken from tofacitinib-treated patients at baseline and again at 4 and 24 weeks into treatment, and several of those patients also had a later scalp biopsy. Patients received tofacitinib for 6 to 18 months and were then followed off drug for 6 months to check for delayed response and recurrence.

Libraries were built with the immunoSEQ multiplex PCR assay. For TCR sequencing, RNA was extracted from every sample and reverse transcribed into cDNA to serve as template. SuperScript III was used to make first-strand cDNA, primed with a 2:1 mix of oligo-dT and random hexamers. Amplification bias was assessed with a synthetic immune receptor repertoire, and residual bias was removed computationally. In the paper's pipeline: Raw reads were preprocessed to remove errors, and CDR3 was defined by IMGT conventions from the conserved cysteine to phenylalanine. Clonality was computed by normalizing Shannon entropy by log2 of the number of productive unique TCRs and subtracting the result from 1. CD4 or CD8 identity of scalp clones was inferred by cross-referencing scalp TCRbeta sequences with sorted blood CD4 and CD8 repertoires. TCRdb holds this immuneACCESS table with in-frame rearrangements only. Some clones are missing; in checked studies, unresolved V genes explain under half, and the rest has no known cause. Clonal size and the V and J genes are those of that table, whereas D and trimming came from the DNA. Across this sample there are roughly 220,000 clones, with 66% seen only once. 0.95% to 1.5% of the sample lies in the top ten.

CDR1 SGHTA and CDR2 FQGNSA were looked up in the germline V gene. The CDR3 holds 18 amino acids from the cysteine to the phenylalanine. CDR3 DNA is the only sequence kept; it has 54 bases, read in frame from the first base. V is clipped by 5 bases and J by 0 bases, and the sequence between their germline boundaries is 20 bases long. Broader findings and caveats from the paper: Compared with mice, TCR sequences shared between patients were less clear, possibly partly because of HLA diversity across the patient population. Because the treated cohort was small and had just a single nonresponder, larger studies are needed to establish links between baseline CD8+ expansion and response. Unlike mouse skin, which is dominated by gammadelta T cells, normal human skin has resident alphabeta T cells that are also sequenced, and this complicates analysis of the scalp TCR repertoire. Lesional scalp, especially in alopecia totalis/universalis, showed higher clonality and more expanded CD8+ clones than normal scalp, suggesting antigenic drive. Tofacitinib significantly lowered scalp clonality and the number of expanded CD8+ clones among the top 100 scalp clones. During tofacitinib treatment, many expanded lesional clones remained in scalp and blood, and this persistence may partly explain relapse after treatment is stopped.

This specimen's treatment or condition label, interpreted: oral pan-JAK inhibitor, 5-10 mg twice daily. Lesional scalp punch biopsies and peripheral blood were collected from alopecia areata patients. PBMCs were isolated by density centrifugation and stained for CD3, CD4 and CD8, and CD4+ and CD8+ T cells were sorted on a FACSAria. The chain links TRBV7-2 with TRBJ1-5; 6 matching bases give a weak D call of TRBD1. Sequences were derived from CD4+ T cells sorted from blood, sampled at approximately week 42, from a patient treated with tofacitinib. The receptor comes from a human donor with alopecia areata. The base sequence is TGTGCCAGCAGCATTACCTCCACAGGGCGGCATAGCAATCAGCCCCAGCATTTT. It specifies CASSITSTGRHSNQPQHF.